The source of this T cell receptor beta chain is a study of PD-1 blockade in classical Hodgkin lymphoma (dated by TCRdb to 2020 to 2022). Describing the broader study: Nivolumab dosing was 3 mg/kg intravenously every 2 weeks, continuing until either disease progression or unacceptable toxicity. The study used TCR beta sequencing and CyTOF to define a peripheral blood immune signature of response to PD-1 blockade in classical Hodgkin lymphoma. Paper-wide results and their limitations: Trial patients achieving complete response had baseline diversity similar to newly diagnosed patients, whereas partial responders and progressors had significantly lower diversity. The study was limited to a single clinical trial cohort, and causes of repertoire differences, possibly disease activity or prior therapy, remained undefined. By C4D1, a significant rise was seen in CD4+ TCR diversity but not in CD8+ TCR diversity (p=0.0027 vs p=0.16), and the rise was most apparent among complete responders (p=0.02). Baseline TCR diversity was reported to be lower in newly diagnosed patients than in healthy donors and to be lower still in relapsed/refractory patients. Patients starting nivolumab less than 1 year after ASCT had lower diversity and were excluded from later analyses to avoid confounding by immune reconstitution.

Relative to germline, V is 6 bases shorter and J is 4 bases shorter, with 19 bases between their ends. Taken from the germline V gene, the CDR1 and CDR2 loops are MNHNS and SASEGT. Spanning cysteine to phenylalanine, the CDR3 consists of 15 amino acids. CDR3 DNA only is kept here, 45 bases in frame from base 1. Taken with the paper, the label for time point translates to: cycle 1 day 1 (C1D1), immediately before nivolumab initiation. Every trial patient had relapsed after autologous stem cell transplantation, and cohorts A, B and C differed in prior brentuximab vedotin exposure. The trial cohort included 55 to 60 patients with relapsed/refractory classical Hodgkin lymphoma, and each patient had a best overall response of complete response, partial response or progressive disease. Trial patients were treated with single-agent nivolumab in the multi-cohort phase II CheckMate 205 trial. An independent review committee assessed best overall response by applying the 2007 International Working Group response criteria. Trial PBMCs were collected immediately before nivolumab initiation (C1D1) and during therapy at cycle 2 day 1 and cycle 4 day 1. Peripheral blood was collected in 8 mL Vacutainer Cell Preparation Tubes, from which PBMCs were isolated by centrifugation and then cryopreserved.

Genomic DNA was extracted with the Qiagen DNeasy kit from unsorted PBMCs and from negatively selected CD4+ and CD8+ fractions. TCR beta CDR3 regions were amplified by immunoSEQ multiplex PCR using primers annealing to V and J segments. Amplification bias was minimized using a synthetic immune receptor repertoire, and residual bias was removed computationally after sequencing. From the authors' description of their analysis: Repertoire diversity was quantified as the Shannon entropy index using custom Python scripts. Unsorted, CD4+ and CD8+ repertoires were examined separately, except in combined analyses, for which CD4+ and CD8+ sequences were merged in silico. Clonal expansion was defined as at least a 2-fold frequency increase after treatment relative to C1D1, with a pseudocount of 0.5 for undetected baseline clones. Clones with 0 or 1 copy at C1D1 were defined as singleton clones, while clones with 2 or more copies were defined as non-singleton clones. Clones expanded in unsorted samples were assigned a CD4+, CD8+ or unknown annotation through matching of protein sequences in sorted samples from the same patient. Wilcoxon tests on paired samples were used to test diversity changes from C1D1 to C4D1. Imported from immuneACCESS, the table was reduced by TCRdb to in-frame sequences with V and J called. These copies leave out some clones; in studies compared against another copy, an unresolved V gene accounts for under half, and the cause of the remainder is not known. The DNA was the basis for D and trimming; V, J and clone size are from that table. The sample records 4,900 or so clones, roughly 64% of which are singletons. The ten top clones hold 60% to 75% of the sample.

Notes on this clone: What this receptor recognizes is not known. No base qualities exist here, and no much larger clone lies one base off it.

The source was peripheral blood mononuclear cells (PBMCs), collected at baseline. The receptor comes from a human donor with classical Hodgkin lymphoma. The sequence links TRBV6-1 to TRBJ2-7, with the D gene too uncertain to name. The CDR3 protein: CASSPEVGVLYEQYF. The bases are TGTGCCAGCAGCCCAGAAGTTGGGGTACTTTACGAGCAGTACTTC.